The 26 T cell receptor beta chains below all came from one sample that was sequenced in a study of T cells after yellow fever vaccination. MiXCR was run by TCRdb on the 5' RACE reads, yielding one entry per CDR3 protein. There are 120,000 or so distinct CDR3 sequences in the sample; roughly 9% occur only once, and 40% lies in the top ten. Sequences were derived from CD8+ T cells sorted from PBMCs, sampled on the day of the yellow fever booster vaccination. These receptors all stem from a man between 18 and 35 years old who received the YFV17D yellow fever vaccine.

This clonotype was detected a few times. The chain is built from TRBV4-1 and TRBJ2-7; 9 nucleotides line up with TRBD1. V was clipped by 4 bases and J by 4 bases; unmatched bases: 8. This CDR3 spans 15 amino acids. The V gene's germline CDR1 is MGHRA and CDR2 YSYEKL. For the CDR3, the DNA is TGCGCCAGCAGCCTCACCGGGACAGGGTCTTACGAGCAGTACTTC. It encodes CASSLTGTGSYEQYF.

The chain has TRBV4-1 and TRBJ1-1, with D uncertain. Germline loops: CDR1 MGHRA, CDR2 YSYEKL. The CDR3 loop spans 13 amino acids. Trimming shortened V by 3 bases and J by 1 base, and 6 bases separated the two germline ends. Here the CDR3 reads CASSQGENTEAFF. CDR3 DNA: TGCGCCAGCAGCCAGGGTGAGAACACTGAAGCTTTCTTT.

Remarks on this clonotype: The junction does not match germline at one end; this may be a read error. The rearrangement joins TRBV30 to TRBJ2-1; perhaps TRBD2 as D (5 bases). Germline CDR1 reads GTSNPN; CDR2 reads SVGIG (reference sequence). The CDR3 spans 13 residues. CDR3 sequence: CDWSGGVDNEQFF. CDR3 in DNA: TGTGACTGGAGCGGCGGTGTAGACAATGAGCAGTTCTTC.

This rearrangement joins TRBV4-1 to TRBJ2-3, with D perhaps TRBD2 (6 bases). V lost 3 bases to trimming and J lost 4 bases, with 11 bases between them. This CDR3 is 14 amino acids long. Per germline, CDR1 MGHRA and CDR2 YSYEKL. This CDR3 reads CASSQGWGADTQYF. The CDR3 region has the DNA TGCGCCAGCAGCCAGGGGTGGGGGGCAGATACGCAGTATTTT.

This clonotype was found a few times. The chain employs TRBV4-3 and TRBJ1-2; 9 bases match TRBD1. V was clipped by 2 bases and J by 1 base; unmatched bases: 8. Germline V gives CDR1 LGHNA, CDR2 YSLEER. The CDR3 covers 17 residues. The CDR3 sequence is CASSQSQGQGDNYGYTF. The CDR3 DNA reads TGCGCCAGCAGCCAATCTCAGGGACAGGGAGATAACTATGGCTACACCTTC.

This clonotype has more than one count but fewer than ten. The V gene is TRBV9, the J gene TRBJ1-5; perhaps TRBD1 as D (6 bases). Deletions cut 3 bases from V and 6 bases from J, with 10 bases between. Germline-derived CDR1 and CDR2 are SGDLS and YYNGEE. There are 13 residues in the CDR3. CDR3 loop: CASSDTGSQPQHF. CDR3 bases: TGTGCCAGCAGCGATACAGGGAGTCAGCCCCAGCATTTT.

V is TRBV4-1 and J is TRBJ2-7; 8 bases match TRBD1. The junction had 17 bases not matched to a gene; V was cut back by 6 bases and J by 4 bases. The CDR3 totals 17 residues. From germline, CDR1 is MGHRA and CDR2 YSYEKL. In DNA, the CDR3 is TGCGCCAGCAGTCAATATCTTCAAGGACAGGGTAATTACGAGCAGTACTTC. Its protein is CASSQYLQGQGNYEQYF.

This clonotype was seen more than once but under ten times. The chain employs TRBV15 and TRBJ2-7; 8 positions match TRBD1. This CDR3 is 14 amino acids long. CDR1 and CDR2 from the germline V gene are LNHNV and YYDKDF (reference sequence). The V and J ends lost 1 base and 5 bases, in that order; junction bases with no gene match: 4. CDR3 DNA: TGTGCCACCAGCAGAGGCGGACAGGGCCACGAGCAGTACGTC. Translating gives CATSRGGQGHEQYV.

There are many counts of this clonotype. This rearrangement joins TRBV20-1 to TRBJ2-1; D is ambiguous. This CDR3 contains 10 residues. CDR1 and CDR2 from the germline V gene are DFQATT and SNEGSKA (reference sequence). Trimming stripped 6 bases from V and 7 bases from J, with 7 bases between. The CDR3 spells CSAASNEQFF. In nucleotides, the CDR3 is TGCAGTGCCGCTTCTAATGAGCAGTTCTTC.

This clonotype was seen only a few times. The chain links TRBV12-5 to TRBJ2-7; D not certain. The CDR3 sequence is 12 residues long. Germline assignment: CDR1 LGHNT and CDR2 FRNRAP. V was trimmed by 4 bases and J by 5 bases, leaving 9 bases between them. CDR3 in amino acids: CASGYENNEQYF. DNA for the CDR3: TGTGCTAGTGGTTACGAGAATAACGAGCAGTACTTC.

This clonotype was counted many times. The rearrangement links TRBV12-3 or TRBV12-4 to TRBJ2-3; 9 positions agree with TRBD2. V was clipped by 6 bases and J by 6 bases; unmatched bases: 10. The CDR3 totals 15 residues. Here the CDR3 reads CASSPGAGGTDTQYF. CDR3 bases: TGTGCCAGCAGCCCCGGGGCGGGGGGGACTGATACGCAGTATTTT.

CDR3 nucleotide sequence: TGTGCCAGCAGTTACGGGTCCACAACCTACGAGCAGTACTTC. It translates to CASSYGSTTYEQYF. This chain connects TRBV6-2 or TRBV6-3 to TRBJ2-7; the D is unclear. Germline CDR1 MNHEY, CDR2 SVGEGT. Trimming took off 2 bases at V and 2 bases at J, with 10 bases between the two ends. The CDR3 sequence is 14 residues long.

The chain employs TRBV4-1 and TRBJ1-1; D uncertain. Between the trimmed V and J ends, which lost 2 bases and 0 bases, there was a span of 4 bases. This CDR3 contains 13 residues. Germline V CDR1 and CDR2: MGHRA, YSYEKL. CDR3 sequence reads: CASSQSVNTEAFF. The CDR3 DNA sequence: TGCGCCAGCAGCCAATCAGTGAACACTGAAGCTTTCTTT.

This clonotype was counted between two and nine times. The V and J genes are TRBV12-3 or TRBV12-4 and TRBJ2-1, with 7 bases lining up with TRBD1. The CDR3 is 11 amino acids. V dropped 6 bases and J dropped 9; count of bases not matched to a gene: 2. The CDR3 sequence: CASRQGIEQFF. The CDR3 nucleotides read TGTGCCAGCAGACAGGGGATTGAGCAGTTCTTC.

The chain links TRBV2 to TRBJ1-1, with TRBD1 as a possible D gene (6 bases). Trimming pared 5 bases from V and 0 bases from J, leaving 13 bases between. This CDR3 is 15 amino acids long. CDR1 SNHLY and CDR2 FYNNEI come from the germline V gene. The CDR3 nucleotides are TGTGCCAGCAGTAACCCGGGACAAGTGAACACTGAAGCTTTCTTT. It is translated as CASSNPGQVNTEAFF.

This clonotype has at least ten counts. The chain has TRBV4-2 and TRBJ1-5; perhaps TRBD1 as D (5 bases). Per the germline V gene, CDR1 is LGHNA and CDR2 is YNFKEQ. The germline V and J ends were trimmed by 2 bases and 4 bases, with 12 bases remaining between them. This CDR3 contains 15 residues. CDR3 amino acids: CASSQLEQGNQPQHF. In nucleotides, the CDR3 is TGTGCCAGCAGCCAACTAGAGCAGGGTAATCAGCCCCAGCATTTT.

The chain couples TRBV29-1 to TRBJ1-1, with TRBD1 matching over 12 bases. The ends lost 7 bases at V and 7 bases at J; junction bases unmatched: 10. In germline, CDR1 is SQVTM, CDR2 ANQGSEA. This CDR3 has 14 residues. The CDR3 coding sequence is TGCAGCGCGTCCCGGGGACAGGGGGCTTATGAAGCTTTCTTT. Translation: CSASRGQGAYEAFF.

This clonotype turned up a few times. The CDR3 region is CASSPWGGSGANVLTF. The CDR3 DNA follows: TGTGCCAGCAGCCCATGGGGGGGGTCTGGGGCCAACGTCCTGACTTTC. The chain links TRBV7-2 to TRBJ2-6; 7 bases map to TRBD2. Trimming removed 5 bases from V and 1 base from J; junction bases left unmatched: 5. Germline CDR1 SGHTA, CDR2 FQGNSA. The CDR3 covers 16 residues.

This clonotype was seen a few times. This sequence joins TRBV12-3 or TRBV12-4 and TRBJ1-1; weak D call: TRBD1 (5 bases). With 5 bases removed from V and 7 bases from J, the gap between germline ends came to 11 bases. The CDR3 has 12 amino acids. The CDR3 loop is CASSRGTDEAFF. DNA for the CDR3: TGTGCCAGCAGTCGAGGGACGGATGAAGCTTTCTTT.

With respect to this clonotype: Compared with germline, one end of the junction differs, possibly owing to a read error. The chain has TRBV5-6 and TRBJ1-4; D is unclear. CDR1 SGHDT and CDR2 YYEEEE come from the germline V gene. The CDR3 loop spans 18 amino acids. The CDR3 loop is CASSLDPSTADIRKNLFF. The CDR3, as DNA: TGTGCCAGCAGCTTGGACCCTTCAACAGCGGATATTAGGAAAAATCTGTTTTTT.

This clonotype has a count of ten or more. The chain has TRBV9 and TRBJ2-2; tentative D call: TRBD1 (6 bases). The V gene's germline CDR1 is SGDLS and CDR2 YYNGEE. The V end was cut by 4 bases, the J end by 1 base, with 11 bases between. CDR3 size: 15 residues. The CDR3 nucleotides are TGTGCCAGCAGCCCACGGGGACAGAACACCGGGGAGCTGTTTTTT. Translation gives CASSPRGQNTGELFF.

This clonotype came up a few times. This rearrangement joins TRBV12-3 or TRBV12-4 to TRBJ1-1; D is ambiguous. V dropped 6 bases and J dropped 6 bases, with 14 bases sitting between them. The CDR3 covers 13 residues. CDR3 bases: TGTGCCAGCAGACACGGACGGGATCCTGAAGCTTTCTTT. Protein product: CASRHGRDPEAFF.

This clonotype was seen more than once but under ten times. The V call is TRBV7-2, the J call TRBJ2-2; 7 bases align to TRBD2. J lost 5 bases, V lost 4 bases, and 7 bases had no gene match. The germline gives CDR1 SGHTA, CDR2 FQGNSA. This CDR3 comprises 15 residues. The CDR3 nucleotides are TGTGCCAGCAGCTGGTTCGGGGGGACTACCGGGGAGCTGTTTTTT. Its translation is CASSWFGGTTGELFF.

CDR3 amino acids: CASRGVSSYEQYV. The CDR3 region has the DNA TGTGCCAGCAGGGGAGTTAGCTCCTACGAGCAGTACGTC. V usage is TRBV7-8 and J usage is TRBJ2-7, with D possibly TRBD2 on 5 matching bases. The germline V gene encodes CDR1 SGHVS and CDR2 FQNEAQ. The CDR3 has 13 residues. The V end was cut by 6 bases, the J end by 0 bases, with 9 bases between.

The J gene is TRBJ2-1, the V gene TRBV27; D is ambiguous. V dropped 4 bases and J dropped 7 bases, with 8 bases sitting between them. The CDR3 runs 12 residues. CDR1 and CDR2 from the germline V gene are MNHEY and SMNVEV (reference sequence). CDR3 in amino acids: CASSSARNEQFF. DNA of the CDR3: TGTGCCAGCAGTTCCGCCAGAAATGAGCAGTTCTTC.

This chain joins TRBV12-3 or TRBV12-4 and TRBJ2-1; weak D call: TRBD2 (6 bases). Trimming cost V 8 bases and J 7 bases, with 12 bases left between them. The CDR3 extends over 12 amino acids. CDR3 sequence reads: CASARAGNEQFF. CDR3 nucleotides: TGTGCCAGCGCCCGGGCGGGGAATGAGCAGTTCTTC.